This entry features one TCR beta chain sequence. The protocol was immunoSEQ multiplex PCR, while the TCRdb copy is restricted to in-frame clones and leaves out a portion. Here the sample spans a few million clones, around 93% being singletons. This entry belongs to a study of shared clonotypes between healthy human individuals. V lost 5 bases to trimming and J lost 2 bases; unmatched junction nucleotides: 12. Germline CDR1 SEHNR, CDR2 FQNEAQ (reference sequence). This CDR3 is built from 16 residues. CD45RO-negative CD8 cells positively selected for CCR7 made up the naive population, which excluded terminally differentiated effector memory CD45RA+ cells.

V gene TRBV7-9 combines with J gene TRBJ2-7, with 7 bases matching TRBD1. The clonotype was recovered from a man in his late teens or twenties in good health. Some clones in this sample may be carry-over from other donors' samples. Sequencing input: naive CD8+ T cells from PBMCs. The CDR3 DNA sequence: TGTGCCAGCAGCCCGATTGCGGAAGGACAGGCCTACGAGCAGTACTTC. It yields the protein CASSPIAEGQAYEQYF.